This T cell receptor (beta chain) was observed in a study of T cell responses to AZD1222 COVID-19 vaccine. Findings and caveats of the study: Mostly white British, mostly female donors; authors suggested clonal diversity may be underestimated.

The table came from immunoSEQ multiplex PCR; TCRdb's copy has only in-frame clones and leaves some out. Found here are some 130,000 clones, 90% of them singletons; the top ten hold roughly 7.2%. As concerns this clone: The target antigen is unknown.

Germline CDR1 is KGHDR and CDR2 is SFDVKD. V lost 8 bases and J lost 9, with 13 bases in between. The CDR3 extends over 11 amino acids. This chain connects TRBV24-1 to TRBJ2-7; no reliable D call. The sequences come from peripheral blood, collected on day 0 of AZD1222 vaccination. This TCR was sampled from an adult in good health. The CDR3: CATTGVLGQYF. The CDR3 DNA reads TGTGCCACCACCGGCGTTTTAGGGCAGTACTTC.